This T cell receptor beta chain appears in the sequencing data of a study of control samples from healthy donors and cancer patients. V lost 0 bases, J lost 2 bases, and 12 bases lay in between. The CDR3 covers 15 residues. CDR1 is SGHDT and CDR2 is YYEEEE in the germline V gene. Method: immunoSEQ multiplex PCR; TCRdb's copy keeps in-frame clones and lacks some. Among around 170,000 clones, approximately 86% were seen once, and the ten largest hold around 5%. The sample taken for sequencing was blood. V is TRBV5-6 and J is TRBJ2-7; TRBD1 is a possible D gene (6 bases). The sequence derives from a woman between 25 and 40 years old in good health. This CDR3 is CASSLVGAFPYEQYF. In DNA form, the CDR3 reads TGTGCCAGCAGCTTGGTGGGGGCCTTTCCCTACGAGCAGTACTTC.